This T cell receptor (beta chain) was profiled in a study of blood T cell repertoires in COVID-19. Study-level background: COVID-19 samples from acute and convalescent phases originated in the United States, Italy and Spain.

Sequenced by immunoSEQ multiplex PCR; TCRdb stores in-frame clones only, minus some. The table shows about 58,000 clones, with more than 75% occurring only once. V lost 1 base and J lost 5, with 10 bases in between. Per the germline V gene, CDR1 is SGHKS and CDR2 is YYEKEE (reference sequence). The CDR3 consists of 13 residues. This clone was picked up one time. The sequencing sample was made of peripheral blood. The V call is TRBV5-5, the J call TRBJ2-7; the D is unclear. This TCR was recovered from a man in his forties with active COVID-19. DNA of the CDR3: TGTGCCAGCAGCTTGACAGACCGCCACGAGCAGTACTTC. This codes for CASSLTDRHEQYF.